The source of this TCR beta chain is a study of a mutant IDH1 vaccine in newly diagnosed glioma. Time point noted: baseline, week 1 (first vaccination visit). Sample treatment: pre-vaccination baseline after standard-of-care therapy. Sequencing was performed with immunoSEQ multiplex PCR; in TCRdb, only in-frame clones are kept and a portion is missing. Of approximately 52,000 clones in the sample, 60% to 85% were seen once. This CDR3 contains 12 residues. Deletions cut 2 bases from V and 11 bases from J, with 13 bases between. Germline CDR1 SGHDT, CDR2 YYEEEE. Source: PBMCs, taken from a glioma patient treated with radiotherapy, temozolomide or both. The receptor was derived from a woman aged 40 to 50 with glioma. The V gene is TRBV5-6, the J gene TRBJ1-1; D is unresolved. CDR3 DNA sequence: TGTGCCAGCAGCTTTGTGGGAAGCGGCGCTTTCTTT. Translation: CASSFVGSGAFF.